This T cell receptor (beta chain) was recorded in a study of shared clonotypes between healthy human individuals. Findings of the study overall: The study's rarefaction showed incomplete sorted-subset sequencing despite large depth.

A CD45RA-negative memory subset and a CD45RA+ naive subset were separated from the CD4+ cells. In the source study's methods: There were no quality scores in the junction-only immunoSEQ sequences, so filtering differed. Profiled with immunoSEQ multiplex PCR; TCRdb holds only in-frame clones, not every one. V, J and clone size are taken as reported in that table, and D and trimming were inferred from the DNA itself. Of a few million clones listed, more than 80% were seen once; the top ten hold about 0.37%. The CDR3 consists of 15 residues. CDR1 and CDR2 (germline): SGHRS, YFSETQ. V lost 2 bases to trimming and J lost 4 bases, with 15 bases between them. With regard to this clone: Its antigen is not identified.

The rearrangement joins TRBV5-1 to TRBJ1-1; possibly TRBD1 for D (5 bases). The source of this sequence is a man aged 18 to 29 in good health. Some clones in this sample may be carry-over from other donors' samples. The specimen was naive CD4+ T cells from PBMCs. Noted subset: CD45RA+ positively selected. The CDR3, as DNA: TGCGCCAGCAGCTTTGGTAGGGGTGGGAGCACTGAAGCTTTCTTT. Its translation: CASSFGRGGSTEAFF.